This TCR beta chain originates from a study of OX40 agonist ivuxolimab in advanced cancers. TCRdb's table, derived via immunoSEQ multiplex PCR, lists solely in-frame clones and lacks some. Of 90,000 to 150,000 clones in the sample, 85% to 90% were seen once. V was pared by 4 bases and J by 1 base, with 7 bases between. The germline gives CDR1 ENHRY, CDR2 SYGVKD. The CDR3 spans 14 residues. Researchers took blood at baseline, on cycle 4 day 1, and on cycle 7 day 1. Sequencing was performed on CD4+ or CD8+ T cells sorted from blood, taken in a trial of the OX40 agonist ivuxolimab. This receptor was identified in an adult with an advanced solid tumor such as melanoma, head and neck, liver or kidney cancer. The rearrangement links TRBV10-3 to TRBJ2-2; D remains unclear. In DNA, the CDR3 is TGTGCCATCAGTGGAACAGAGAACACCGGGGAGCTGTTTTTT. Translating it yields CAISGTENTGELFF.